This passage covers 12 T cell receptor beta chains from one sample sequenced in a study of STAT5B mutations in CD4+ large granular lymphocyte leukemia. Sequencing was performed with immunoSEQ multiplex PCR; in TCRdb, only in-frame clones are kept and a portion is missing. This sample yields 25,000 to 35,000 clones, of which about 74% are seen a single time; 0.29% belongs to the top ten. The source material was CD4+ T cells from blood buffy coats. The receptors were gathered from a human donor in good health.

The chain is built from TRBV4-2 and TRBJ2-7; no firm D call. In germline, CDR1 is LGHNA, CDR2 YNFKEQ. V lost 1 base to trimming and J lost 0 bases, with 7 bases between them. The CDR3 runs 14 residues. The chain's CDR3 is CASSQVQSSYEQYF. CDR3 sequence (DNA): TGTGCCAGCAGCCAAGTACAGAGCTCCTACGAGCAGTACTTC.

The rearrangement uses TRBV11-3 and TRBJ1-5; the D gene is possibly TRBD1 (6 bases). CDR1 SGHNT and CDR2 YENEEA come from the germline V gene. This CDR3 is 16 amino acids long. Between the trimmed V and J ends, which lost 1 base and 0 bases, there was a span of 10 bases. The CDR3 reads CASSLGYRDSNQPQHF. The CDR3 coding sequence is TGTGCCAGCAGCTTAGGGTACAGGGATAGCAATCAGCCCCAGCATTTT.

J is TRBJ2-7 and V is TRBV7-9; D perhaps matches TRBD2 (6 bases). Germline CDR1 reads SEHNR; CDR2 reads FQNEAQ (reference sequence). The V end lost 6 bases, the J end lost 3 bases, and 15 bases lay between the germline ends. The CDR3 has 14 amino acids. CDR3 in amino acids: CASSPGWEDYEQYF. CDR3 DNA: TGTGCCAGCAGTCCGGGGTGGGAGGACTACGAGCAGTACTTC.

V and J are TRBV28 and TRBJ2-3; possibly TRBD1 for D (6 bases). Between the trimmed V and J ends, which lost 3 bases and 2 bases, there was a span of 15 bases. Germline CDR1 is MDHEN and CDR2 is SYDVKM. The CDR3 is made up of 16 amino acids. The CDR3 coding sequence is TGTGCCAGCAGTTTTCGTAGCAGGGGAAACACAGATACGCAGTATTTT. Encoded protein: CASSFRSRGNTDTQYF.

The CDR3 nucleotides read TGCAGCGTTGAAGATGTCCGTGATACGCAGTATTTT. Translating gives CSVEDVRDTQYF. The rearrangement joins TRBV29-1 to TRBJ2-3; the D is unclear. This CDR3 is 12 amino acids long. Trimming removed 0 bases at V and 6 bases at J, with 7 bases between. Germline V gives CDR1 SQVTM, CDR2 ANQGSEA.

CDR3 amino acids: CASSPTRGGDTQYF. CDR3 DNA sequence: TGTGCCAGCTCACCAACCAGGGGAGGAGATACGCAGTATTTT. The rearrangement uses TRBV18 and TRBJ2-3; tentatively, D is TRBD1 or TRBD2 (6 bases each). V was shortened by 2 bases and J by 5 bases, with 11 bases between the two germline ends. The germline CDR1 and CDR2 sequences are KGHSH and LQKENI. This CDR3 region has 14 residues.

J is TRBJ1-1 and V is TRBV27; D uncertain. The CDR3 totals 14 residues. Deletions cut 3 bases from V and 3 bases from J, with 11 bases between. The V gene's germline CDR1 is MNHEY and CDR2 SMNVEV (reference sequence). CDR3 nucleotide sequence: TGTGCCAGCAGTTTCGACGGTGAGTACACTGAAGCTTTCTTT. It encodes CASSFDGEYTEAFF.

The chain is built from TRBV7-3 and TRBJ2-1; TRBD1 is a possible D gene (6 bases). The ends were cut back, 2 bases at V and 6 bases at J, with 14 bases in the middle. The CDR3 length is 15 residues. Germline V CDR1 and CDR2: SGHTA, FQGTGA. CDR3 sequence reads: CASSLSPGVPNEQFF. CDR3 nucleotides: TGTGCCAGCAGCTTATCACCAGGGGTTCCCAATGAGCAGTTCTTC.

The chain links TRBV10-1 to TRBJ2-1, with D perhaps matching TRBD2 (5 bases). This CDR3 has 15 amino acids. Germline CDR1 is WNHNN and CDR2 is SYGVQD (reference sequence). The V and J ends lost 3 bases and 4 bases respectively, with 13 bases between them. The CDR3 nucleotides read TGCGCCAGCAGTGAAGAGCCGGGGAAATACAATGAGCAGTTCTTC. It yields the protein CASSEEPGKYNEQFF.

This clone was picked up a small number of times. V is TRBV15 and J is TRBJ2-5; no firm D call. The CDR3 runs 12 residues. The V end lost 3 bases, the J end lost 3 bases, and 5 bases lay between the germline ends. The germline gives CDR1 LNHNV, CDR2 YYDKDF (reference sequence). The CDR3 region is CATSSRKETQYF. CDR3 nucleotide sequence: TGTGCCACCAGCAGTCGGAAAGAGACCCAGTACTTC. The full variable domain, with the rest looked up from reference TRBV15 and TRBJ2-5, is DAMVIQNPRYQVTQFGKPVTLSCSQTLNHNVMYWYQQKSSQAPKLLFHYYDKDFNNEADTPDNFQSRRPNTSFCFLDIRSPGLGDTAMYLCATSSRKETQYFGPGTRLLVL.

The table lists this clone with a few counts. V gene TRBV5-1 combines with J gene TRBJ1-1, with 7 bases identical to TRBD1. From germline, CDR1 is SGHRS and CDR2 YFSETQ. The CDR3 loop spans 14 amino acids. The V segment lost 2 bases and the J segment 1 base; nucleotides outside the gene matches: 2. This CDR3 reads CASSFGTENTEAFF. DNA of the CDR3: TGCGCCAGCAGCTTTGGGACAGAGAACACTGAAGCTTTCTTT. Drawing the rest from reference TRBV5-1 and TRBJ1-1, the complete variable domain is KAGVTQTPRYLIKTRGQQVTLSCSPISGHRSVSWYQQTPGQGLQFLFEYFSETQRNKGNFPGRFSGRQFSNSRSEMNVSTLELGDSALYLCASSFGTENTEAFFGQGTRLTVV.

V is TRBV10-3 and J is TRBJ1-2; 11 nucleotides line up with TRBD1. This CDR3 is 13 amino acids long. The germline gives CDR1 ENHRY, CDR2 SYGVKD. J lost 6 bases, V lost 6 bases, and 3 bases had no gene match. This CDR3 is CAIRGTGGHGYTF. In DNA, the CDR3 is TGTGCCATCAGGGGGACAGGGGGACATGGCTACACCTTC.